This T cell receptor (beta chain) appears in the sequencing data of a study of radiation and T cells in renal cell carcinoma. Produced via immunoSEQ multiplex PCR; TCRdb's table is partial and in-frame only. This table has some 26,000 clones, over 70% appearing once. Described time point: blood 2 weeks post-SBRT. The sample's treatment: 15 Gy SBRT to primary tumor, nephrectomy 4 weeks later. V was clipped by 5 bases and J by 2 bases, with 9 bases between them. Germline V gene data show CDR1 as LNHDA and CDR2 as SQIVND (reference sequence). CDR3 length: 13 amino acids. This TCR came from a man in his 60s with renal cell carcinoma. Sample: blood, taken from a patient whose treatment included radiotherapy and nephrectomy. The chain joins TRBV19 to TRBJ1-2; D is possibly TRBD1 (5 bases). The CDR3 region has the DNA TGTGCCAGTAGTGATACAGGAAACTATGGCTACACCTTC. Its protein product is CASSDTGNYGYTF.